The entry that follows covers one T cell receptor beta chain sequence. Its antigen is currently not known. No quality values exist for individual bases; no much larger clone is one base distant. This specimen belongs to a study of blood T cells in healthy people across ages (dated by TCRdb to between 2014 and 2017). Some background on the complete study: Template switching captured roughly one uniquely barcoded TCR beta cDNA molecule per two T cells in model experiments. The donors were split into four age groups: young (average 16 years), middle-aged (nearly 40), aged (approximately 60) and long-lived (roughly 77). Age-related changes in TCR beta repertoire diversity were measured in the study by deep sequencing normalized with unique cDNA molecular identifiers. For two donors (one aged 18 to 29 and one aged 80 or older), the study analyzed two additional independent replicas of 1 million unique cDNA reads from the same blood draw. To avoid experimental bias, donors of different ages were spread randomly across the sequencing lanes. The study at large found these results: Since profiling was done on bulk unsorted PBMCs, naive and antigen-experienced compartments could not be conclusively compared. Total diversity estimates from one million sequenced T cells were considered lower bounds and underestimates. Compared with the aged group, the long-lived group had more naive CD4+ T cells, fewer expanded clones and increased TCR diversity, a pattern suggesting age selection. As age increased, observed TCR beta diversity per million T cells dropped in a roughly linear way, and a significant reduction was already evident by age 40. The CMV infection status of donors was not known, potentially confounding age-related changes in expanded clonotypes. There was a strong correlation between observed TCR beta diversity and the percentage of naive T cells measured by flow cytometry.

Donors were 35 to 40 systemically healthy Caucasian individuals from Russia aged roughly 6 to 95 years. Each donor gave ten milliliters of peripheral blood, collected into EDTA-treated Vacutainer tubes. Ficoll-Paque density-gradient centrifugation was used to isolate PBMCs, with at least 6 million per sample. Total RNA, at least 5 micrograms per sample, was extracted from PBMCs with Trizol reagent. For every donor, flow cytometry on a PBMC aliquot measured the percentage of naive CD45RAhigh/CD27high T cells. To prepare the library, 5' RACE was applied. The instrument given in TCRdb is Illumina HiSeq 2500. A second roughly 6 to 11 cycle PCR used a sample-barcoded 5' primer and a J-beta primer mix. A template-switch 5' adaptor carrying 12 random nucleotides introduced a unique molecular identifier onto each TCR beta cDNA molecule. At least 2.5 million CDR3-containing paired-end reads were obtained from each sample. All of the RNA was converted into first-strand cDNA using the Mint cDNA synthesis kit, with a TRBC-specific oligonucleotide serving as the primer. Following uracil-DNA glycosylase treatment, a first 18-cycle PCR with universal primers M1SS and BC2_uni_R was performed on all cDNA. From the authors' description of their analysis: For normalization, 1 million high-quality reads, each with a distinct molecular identifier, were randomly selected from each sample. Instead of being binned into consensus sequences, reads that shared molecular identifiers were thrown out. MiTCR, with a Q25 quality threshold and the strictest error-elimination algorithm, was used for CDR3 identification, clonotype clustering and error correction. Lower-bound total TCR beta diversity was estimated with a nonparametric unseen species model using Euler transformation. TCRdb handled the public reads itself, with Q25 trimming in fastp and clone calling in MiXCR, and kept productive beta chains. One record per CDR3 amino acid sequence lists the most common genes and DNA. These V and J calls originate from TCRdb's pipeline instead of the authors' own analysis. This sample lists around 970,000 distinct CDR3 sequences; roughly 51% were detected once. About 21% of the sample is taken by the ten largest.

V was cut back by 6 bases and J by 4 bases, leaving a gap of 12 bases between them. The CDR3 holds 14 amino acids from the cysteine to the phenylalanine. Left in the record is the CDR3 DNA by itself, 42 bases read in frame from the first base. This TCR came from a woman aged 55-70 years in good health. Sequenced sample: blood. The chain is assembled from TRBV12-3 or TRBV12-4 and TRBJ1-4; the D region possibly corresponds to TRBD1 (5 bases align). CDR3 region: CASRFGTRNEKLFF. The sequence in DNA is TGTGCCAGCAGGTTCGGGACCCGTAATGAAAAACTGTTTTTT.